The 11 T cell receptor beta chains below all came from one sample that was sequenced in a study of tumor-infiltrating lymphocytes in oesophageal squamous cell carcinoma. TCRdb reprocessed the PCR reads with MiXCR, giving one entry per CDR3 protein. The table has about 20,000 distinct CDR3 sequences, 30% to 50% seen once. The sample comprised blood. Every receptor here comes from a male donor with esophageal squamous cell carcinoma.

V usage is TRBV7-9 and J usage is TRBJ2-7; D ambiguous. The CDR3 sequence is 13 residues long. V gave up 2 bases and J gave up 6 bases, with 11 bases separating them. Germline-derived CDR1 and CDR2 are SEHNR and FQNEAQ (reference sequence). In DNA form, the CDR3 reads TGTGCCAGCAGCTTAAATTTAGCTTTCGAGCAGTACTTC. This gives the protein CASSLNLAFEQYF. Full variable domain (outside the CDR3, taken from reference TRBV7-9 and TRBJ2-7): DTGVSQNPRHKITKRGQNVTFRCDPISEHNRLYWYRQTLGQGPEFLTYFQNEAQLEKSRLLSDRFSAERPKGSFSTLEIQRTEQGDSAMYLCASSLNLAFEQYFGPGTRLTVT.

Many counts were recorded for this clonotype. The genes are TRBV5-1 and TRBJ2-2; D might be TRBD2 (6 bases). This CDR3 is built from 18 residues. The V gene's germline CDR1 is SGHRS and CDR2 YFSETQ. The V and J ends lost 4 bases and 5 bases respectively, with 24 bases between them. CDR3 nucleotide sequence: TGCGCCAGCAGCCACGGAGGGCCTACCATAGATTTTACCGGGGAGCTGTTTTTT. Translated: CASSHGGPTIDFTGELFF.

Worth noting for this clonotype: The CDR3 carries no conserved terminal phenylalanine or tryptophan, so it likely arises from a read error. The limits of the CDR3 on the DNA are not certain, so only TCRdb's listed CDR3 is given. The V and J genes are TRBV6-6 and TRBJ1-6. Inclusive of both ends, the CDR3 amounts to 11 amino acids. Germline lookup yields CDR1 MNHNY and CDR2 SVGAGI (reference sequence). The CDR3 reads CASSNEQFFGP.

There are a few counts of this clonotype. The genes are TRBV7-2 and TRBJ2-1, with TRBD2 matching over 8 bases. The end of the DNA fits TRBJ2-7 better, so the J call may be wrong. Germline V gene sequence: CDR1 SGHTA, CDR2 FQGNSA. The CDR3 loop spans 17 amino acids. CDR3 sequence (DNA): TGTGCCAGCAGCTTAGCCGCAGGTTGGGGACTAGGGTTCGAGCAGTACTTC. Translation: CASSLAAGWGLGFEQYF.

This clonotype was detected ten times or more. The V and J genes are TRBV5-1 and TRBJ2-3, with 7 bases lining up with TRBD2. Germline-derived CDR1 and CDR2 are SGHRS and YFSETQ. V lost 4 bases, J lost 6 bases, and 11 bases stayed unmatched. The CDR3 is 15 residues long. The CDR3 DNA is TGCGCCAGCAGCAGGCTAGCGGATAATCTGGATACGCAGTATTTT. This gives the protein CASSRLADNLDTQYF.

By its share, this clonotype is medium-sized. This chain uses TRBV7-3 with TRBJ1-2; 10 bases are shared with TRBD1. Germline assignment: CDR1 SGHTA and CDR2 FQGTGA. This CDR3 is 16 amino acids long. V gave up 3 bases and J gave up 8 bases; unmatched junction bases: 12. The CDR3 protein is CASSFDPDRGLMGYTF. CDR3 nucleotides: TGTGCCAGCAGCTTTGACCCGGACAGGGGGTTGATGGGCTACACCTTC.

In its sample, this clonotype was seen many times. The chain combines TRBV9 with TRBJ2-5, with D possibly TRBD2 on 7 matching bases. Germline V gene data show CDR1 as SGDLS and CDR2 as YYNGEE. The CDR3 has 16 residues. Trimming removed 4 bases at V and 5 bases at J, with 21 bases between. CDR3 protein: CASSSQGGGFQETQYF. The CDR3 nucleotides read TGTGCCAGCAGCTCCCAAGGGGGGGGTTTTCAGGAGACCCAGTACTTC.

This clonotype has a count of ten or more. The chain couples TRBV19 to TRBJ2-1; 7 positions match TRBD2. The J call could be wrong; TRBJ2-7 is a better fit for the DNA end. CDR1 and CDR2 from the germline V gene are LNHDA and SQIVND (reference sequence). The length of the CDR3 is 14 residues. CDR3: CASSIISGNSEQYF. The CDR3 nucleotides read TGTGCCAGTAGTATAATCAGCGGGAACAGTGAGCAGTACTTC.

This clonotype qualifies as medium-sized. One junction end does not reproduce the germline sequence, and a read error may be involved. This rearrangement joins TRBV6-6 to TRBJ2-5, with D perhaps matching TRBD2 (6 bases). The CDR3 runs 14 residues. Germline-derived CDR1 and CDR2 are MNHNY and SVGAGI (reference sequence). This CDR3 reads CASSYGGSNSPLHF. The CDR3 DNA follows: TGTGCCAGCAGTTACGGAGGGAGTAATTCACCCCTCCACTTC.

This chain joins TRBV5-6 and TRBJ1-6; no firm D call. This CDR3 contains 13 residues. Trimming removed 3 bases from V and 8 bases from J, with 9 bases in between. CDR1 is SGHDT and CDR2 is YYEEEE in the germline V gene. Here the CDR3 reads CASSSALDSPLHF. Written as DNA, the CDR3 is TGTGCCAGCAGCTCGGCTCTGGATTCACCCCTCCACTTT.

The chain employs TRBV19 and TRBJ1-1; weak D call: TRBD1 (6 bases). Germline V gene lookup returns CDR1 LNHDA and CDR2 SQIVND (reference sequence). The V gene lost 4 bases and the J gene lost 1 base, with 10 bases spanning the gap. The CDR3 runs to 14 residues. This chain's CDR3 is CASSNWGPNTEAFF. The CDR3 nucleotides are TGTGCCAGTAGTAATTGGGGGCCGAACACTGAAGCTTTCTTT.